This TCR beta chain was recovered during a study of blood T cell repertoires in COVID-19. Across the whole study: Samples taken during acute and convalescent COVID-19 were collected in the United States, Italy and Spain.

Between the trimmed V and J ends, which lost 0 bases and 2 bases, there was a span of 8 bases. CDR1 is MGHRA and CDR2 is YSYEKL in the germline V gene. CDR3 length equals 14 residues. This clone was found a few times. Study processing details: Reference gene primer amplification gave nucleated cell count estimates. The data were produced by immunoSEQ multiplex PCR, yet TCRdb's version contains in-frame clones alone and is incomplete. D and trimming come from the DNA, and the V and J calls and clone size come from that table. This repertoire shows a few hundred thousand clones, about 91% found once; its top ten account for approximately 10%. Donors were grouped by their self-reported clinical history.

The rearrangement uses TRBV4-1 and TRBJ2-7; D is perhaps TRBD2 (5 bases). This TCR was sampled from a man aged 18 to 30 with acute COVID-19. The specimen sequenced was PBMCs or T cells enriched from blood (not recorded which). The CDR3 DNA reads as TGCGCCAGCAGCCAAGAAGAGGGTACCTACGAGCAGTACTTC. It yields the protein CASSQEEGTYEQYF.